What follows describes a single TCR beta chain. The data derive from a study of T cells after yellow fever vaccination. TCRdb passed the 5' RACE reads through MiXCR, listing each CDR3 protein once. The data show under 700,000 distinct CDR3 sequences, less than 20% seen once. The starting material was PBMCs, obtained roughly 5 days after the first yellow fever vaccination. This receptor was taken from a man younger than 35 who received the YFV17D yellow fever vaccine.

The CDR3 DNA is TGTGCCAGCAGTCCGGGGACTTCGCGGAACACAGATACGCAGTATTTT. Encoded protein: CASSPGTSRNTDTQYF. This rearrangement joins TRBV12-3 or TRBV12-4 to TRBJ2-3; a weak D match, TRBD2 (6 bases). This CDR3 comprises 16 residues. Trimming stripped 5 bases from V and 2 bases from J, with 17 bases between.